This is a list of T cell receptor beta chains from one sample in a study of cytomegalovirus exposure and HLA in healthy donors. Sequencing used immunoSEQ multiplex PCR; TCRdb keeps in-frame clones, though not all of them. This sample yields roughly 100,000 clones, of which around 85% are seen a single time; about 6.9% belongs to the top ten. The sequenced material came from PBMCs. The receptor source for this set is a man aged 30-40 years in good health and CMV-seropositive. Each CDR3 is given with its conserved first and last residue. The order of the fields is D gene, V gene, clone size, J gene, CDR3 protein, CDR3 DNA. A D gene is named only where the DNA matches it firmly. Clone size appears in some rows only: once, few, many, or a class for an expanded clone.

-,TRBV28,-,TRBJ1-2,CASSWVAGGPGSGYTF,TGTGCCAGCAGTTGGGTCGCGGGGGGCCCCGGGAGTGGCTACACCTTC
-,TRBV7-6,-,TRBJ1-1,CASSQADTQNTEAFF,TGTGCCAGCAGTCAAGCCGACACCCAGAACACTGAAGCTTTCTTT
TRBD1,TRBV2,few,TRBJ1-4,CASRNRGGEKLFF,TGTGCCAGCCGAAACAGGGGTGGTGAAAAACTGTTTTTT
TRBD1,TRBV5-1,few,TRBJ2-7,CASSLFGQGAYEQYF,TGCGCCAGCAGCTTGTTCGGGCAGGGGGCCTACGAGCAGTACTTC
-,TRBV25-1,-,TRBJ2-4,CASSEFGQGGKNIQYF,TGTGCCAGCAGTGAATTTGGCCAAGGGGGCAAAAACATTCAGTACTTC
-,TRBV19,-,TRBJ2-1,CASSLRGYNEQFF,TGTGCCAGTAGTCTCCGGGGGTACAATGAGCAGTTCTTC
TRBD1,TRBV7-9,-,TRBJ2-3,CASSLDRGGGDTQYF,TGTGCCAGCAGCCTGGACAGGGGAGGTGGGGATACGCAGTATTTT
TRBD2,TRBV5-1,-,TRBJ2-5,CASRGGPLAETQYF,TGCGCCAGCAGGGGAGGGCCCCTCGCAGAGACCCAGTACTTC
-,TRBV5-4,-,TRBJ1-6,CASSTGFLGSPLHF,TGTGCCAGCAGCACAGGGTTTCTTGGATCACCCCTCCACTTT
TRBD2,TRBV5-4,-,TRBJ2-1,CASSQSGLGNNEQFF,TGTGCCAGCAGCCAGTCCGGACTAGGAAACAATGAGCAGTTCTTC
TRBD1,TRBV6-1,-,TRBJ1-5,CASTMGQGDQPQHF,TGTGCCAGCACAATGGGACAGGGAGATCAGCCCCAGCATTTT
TRBD1,TRBV6-1,-,TRBJ1-5,CASSGDRGSNQPQHF,TGTGCCAGCAGTGGGGACAGGGGATCCAATCAGCCCCAGCATTTT
TRBD1,TRBV5-1,-,TRBJ2-3,CASQRTGTSTDTQYF,TGCGCCAGTCAACGGACAGGGACTAGCACAGATACGCAGTATTTT
-,TRBV5-1,-,TRBJ2-1,CASSLAAGTYNEQFF,TGCGCCAGCAGCTTGGCGGCAGGGACCTACAATGAGCAGTTCTTC
-,TRBV6-5,-,TRBJ2-7,CASKEGQRSAEQYF,TGTGCCAGCAAGGAAGGACAGCGGTCGGCCGAGCAGTACTTC
-,TRBV7-8,-,TRBJ2-2,CASSPRTAGGELFF,TGTGCCAGCAGCCCGCGGACAGCAGGCGGGGAGCTGTTTTTT
TRBD2,TRBV4-3,few,TRBJ2-3,CASSPILSGARTDTQYF,TGCGCCAGCAGCCCTATACTTAGCGGGGCCCGCACAGATACGCAGTATTTT
-,TRBV6-6,-,TRBJ1-1,CAASGENTEAFF,TGTGCCGCGTCAGGGGAGAACACTGAAGCTTTCTTT
-,TRBV30,-,TRBJ2-4,CAWSVRENLAKNIQYF,TGTGCCTGGAGTGTACGGGAAAACCTAGCCAAAAACATTCAGTACTTC
-,TRBV29-1,once,TRBJ2-1,CSVFREEQFF,TGCAGCGTTTTCCGGGAGGAGCAGTTCTTC
TRBD1,TRBV5-1,-,TRBJ1-1,CASSPETGGRTEAFF,TGCGCCAGCAGCCCGGAGACAGGGGGGCGGACTGAAGCTTTCTTT
-,TRBV30,-,TRBJ2-7,CAWSRGQPYEQYF,TGTGCCTGGAGTCGAGGACAGCCTTACGAGCAGTACTTC
-,TRBV6-5,-,TRBJ2-7,CASSSGAVGSYEQYF,TGTGCCAGCTCGTCTGGGGCAGTAGGTTCCTACGAGCAGTACTTC
TRBD2,TRBV7-3,few,TRBJ2-1,CASSRSSGPYNEQFF,TGTGCCAGCAGCCGCTCTAGCGGGCCATACAATGAGCAGTTCTTC
-,TRBV5-1,-,TRBJ2-3,CASSSNRVSTDTQYF,TGCGCCAGCAGCTCTAACAGGGTCTCCACAGATACGCAGTATTTT
-,TRBV4-1,once,TRBJ1-5,CASSHRPGSKRNQPQHF,TGCGCCAGCAGCCACCGACCGGGTAGTAAGCGCAATCAGCCCCAGCATTTT
TRBD1,TRBV5-5,-,TRBJ1-4,CASSLRQGKLFF,TGTGCCAGCAGCCTTCGACAGGGAAAACTGTTTTTT
TRBD1,TRBV5-1,-,TRBJ2-3,CASSSQLTGGPDTQYF,TGCGCCAGCAGCTCGCAGCTCACAGGGGGACCAGATACGCAGTATTTT
TRBD1,TRBV19,-,TRBJ1-5,CASSTTGGVGGPQHF,TGTGCCAGTAGTACAACAGGGGGCGTGGGGGGACCCCAGCATTTT
-,TRBV5-1,-,TRBJ2-7,CASSSGTPYEQYF,TGCGCCAGCAGCTCCGGGACACCTTACGAGCAGTACTTC
TRBD2,TRBV15,once,TRBJ2-2,CATSRGESTGELFF,TGTGCCACCAGCCGGGGGGAGAGTACCGGGGAGCTGTTTTTT
TRBD2,TRBV5-1,few,TRBJ2-2,CASRRGGETELFF,TGCGCCAGCAGGCGGGGGGGGGAAACGGAGCTGTTTTTT
-,TRBV12-5,-,TRBJ1-3,CASGLVGGAVASGNTIYF,TGTGCTAGTGGTTTGGTAGGTGGGGCAGTTGCCTCTGGAAACACCATATATTTT
TRBD1,TRBV2,-,TRBJ1-2,CASSVEQGGGYTF,TGTGCCAGCAGTGTAGAACAGGGGGGAGGCTACACCTTC
-,TRBV11-2,once,TRBJ2-1,CASSLSRSEQFF,TGTGCCAGCAGCTTAAGTCGGTCGGAGCAGTTCTTC
-,TRBV11-3,-,TRBJ2-2,CASSLAVSGELFF,TGTGCCAGCAGCTTGGCGGTCTCCGGGGAGCTGTTTTTT
-,TRBV30,-,TRBJ1-6,CAWSVPGFTFSYNSPLHF,TGTGCCTGGAGTGTACCGGGGTTTACCTTCTCCTATAATTCACCCCTCCACTTT
-,TRBV5-6,-,TRBJ2-7,CASSLALDWAGEEQYF,TGTGCCAGCAGCTTGGCCCTGGACTGGGCAGGGGAAGAGCAGTACTTC
-,TRBV7-2,-,TRBJ2-5,CASSPGQRETQYF,TGTGCCAGCAGCCCAGGACAGAGGGAGACCCAGTACTTC
TRBD1,TRBV14,-,TRBJ1-2,CASSQFLRDRGPLGYGYTF,TGTGCCAGCAGCCAATTTCTCCGGGACAGGGGGCCCCTCGGCTATGGCTACACCTTC
-,TRBV14,many,TRBJ1-1,CASSPLSERMNTEAFF,TGTGCCAGCAGCCCCCTAAGCGAGAGAATGAACACTGAAGCTTTCTTT
-,TRBV2,-,TRBJ2-2,CASTRILNTGELFF,TGTGCCAGCACGCGGATACTGAACACCGGGGAGCTGTTTTTT
-,TRBV4-2,-,TRBJ1-5,CASSQGGGGSQHF,TGTGCCAGCAGCCAAGGGGGTGGGGGGTCTCAGCATTTT
-,TRBV7-3,-,TRBJ2-3,CASSLGSATDTQYF,TGTGCCAGCAGCTTAGGCTCAGCGACCGATACGCAGTATTTT
TRBD2,TRBV7-7,-,TRBJ2-1,CASSPGTSGRDEQFF,TGTGCTAGCAGCCCCGGGACTAGCGGGCGGGATGAGCAGTTCTTC
-,TRBV4-2,-,TRBJ1-3,CASSRTRTASGNTIYF,TGTGCCAGCAGCCGGACTCGGACAGCCTCTGGAAACACCATATATTTT
-,TRBV11-2,-,TRBJ2-2,CASSLETGGELFF,TGTGCCAGCAGCCTTGAGACGGGCGGGGAGCTGTTTTTT
-,TRBV5-1,-,TRBJ2-7,CASSFGGANLYEQYF,TGCGCCAGCAGCTTTGGGGGGGCAAACCTCTACGAGCAGTACTTC
-,TRBV4-3,-,TRBJ2-2,CASSQGQANTGELFF,TGCGCCAGCAGCCAAGGACAGGCGAACACCGGGGAGCTGTTTTTT
TRBD1,TRBV5-1,-,TRBJ1-4,CASSSGTGGRQLFF,TGCGCCAGCAGCTCAGGGACAGGGGGCCGCCAACTGTTTTTT
-,TRBV18,-,TRBJ2-7,CASSPFVAGLGGEQYF,TGTGCCAGCTCACCTTTCGTGGCCGGCCTTGGGGGCGAGCAGTACTTC
-,TRBV27,-,TRBJ2-7,CASSLGQNFDEQYF,TGTGCCAGCAGTTTAGGGCAGAACTTCGACGAGCAGTACTTC